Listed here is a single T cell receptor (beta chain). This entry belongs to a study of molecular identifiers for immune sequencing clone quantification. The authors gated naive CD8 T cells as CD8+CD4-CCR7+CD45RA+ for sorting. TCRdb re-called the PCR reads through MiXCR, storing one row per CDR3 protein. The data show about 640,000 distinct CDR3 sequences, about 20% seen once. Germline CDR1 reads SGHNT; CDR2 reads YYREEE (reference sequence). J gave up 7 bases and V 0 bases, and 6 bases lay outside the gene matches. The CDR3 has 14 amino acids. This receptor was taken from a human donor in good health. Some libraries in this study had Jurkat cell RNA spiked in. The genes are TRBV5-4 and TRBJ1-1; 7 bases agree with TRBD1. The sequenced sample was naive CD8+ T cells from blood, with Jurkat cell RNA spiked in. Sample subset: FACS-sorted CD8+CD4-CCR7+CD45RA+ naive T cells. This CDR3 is CASSLEQGMGEAFF. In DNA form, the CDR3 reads TGTGCCAGCAGCTTGGAACAGGGGATGGGTGAAGCTTTCTTT.